This T cell receptor (beta chain) was identified during a study of immune cell composition in non-small cell lung cancer. V was shortened by 2 bases and J by 7 bases, with 14 bases between the two germline ends. This CDR3 has 14 amino acids. The germline V gene encodes CDR1 LNHDA and CDR2 SQIVND (reference sequence). The protocol was immunoSEQ multiplex PCR, while the TCRdb copy is restricted to in-frame clones and leaves out a portion. The table has over 12,000 clones, around 69% seen once. Sequenced material: lung tumor tissue. This receptor was taken from a human donor with non-small cell lung cancer. The chain is built from TRBV19 and TRBJ1-2; D is unresolved. CDR3 sequence (DNA): TGTGCCAGTAGTATAACTGGTCTAGTTCTTGGCTACACCTTC. It is translated as CASSITGLVLGYTF.